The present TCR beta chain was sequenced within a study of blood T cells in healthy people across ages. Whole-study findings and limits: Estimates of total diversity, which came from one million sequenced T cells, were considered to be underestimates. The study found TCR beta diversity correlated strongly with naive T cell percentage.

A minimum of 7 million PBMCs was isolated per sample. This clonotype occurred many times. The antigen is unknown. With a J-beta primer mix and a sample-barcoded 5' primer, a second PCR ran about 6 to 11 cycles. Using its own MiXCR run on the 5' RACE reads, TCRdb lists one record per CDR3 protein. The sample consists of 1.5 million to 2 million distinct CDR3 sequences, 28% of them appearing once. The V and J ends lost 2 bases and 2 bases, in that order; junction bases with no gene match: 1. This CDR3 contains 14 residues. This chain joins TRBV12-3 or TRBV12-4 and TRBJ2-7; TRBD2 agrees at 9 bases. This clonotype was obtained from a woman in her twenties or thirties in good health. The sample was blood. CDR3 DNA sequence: TGTGCCAGCAGTTTACGACTAGCGGCCTACGAGCAGTACTTC. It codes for CASSLRLAAYEQYF.